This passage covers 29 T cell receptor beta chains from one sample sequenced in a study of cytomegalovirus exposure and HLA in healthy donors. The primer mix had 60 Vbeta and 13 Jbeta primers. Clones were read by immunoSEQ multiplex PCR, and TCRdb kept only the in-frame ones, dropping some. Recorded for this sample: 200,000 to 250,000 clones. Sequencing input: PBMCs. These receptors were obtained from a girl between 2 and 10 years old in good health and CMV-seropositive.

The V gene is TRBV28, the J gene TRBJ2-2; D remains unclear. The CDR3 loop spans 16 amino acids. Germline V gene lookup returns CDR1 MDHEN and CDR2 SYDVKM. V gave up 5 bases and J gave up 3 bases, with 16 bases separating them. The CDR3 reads CASSPSKETDTGELFF. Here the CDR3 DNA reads TGTGCCAGCAGTCCTTCTAAGGAGACCGACACCGGGGAGCTGTTTTTT.

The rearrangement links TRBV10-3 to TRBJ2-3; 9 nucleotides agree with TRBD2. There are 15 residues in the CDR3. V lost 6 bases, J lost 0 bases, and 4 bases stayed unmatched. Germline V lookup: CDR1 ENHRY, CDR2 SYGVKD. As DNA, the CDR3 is TGTGCCATCAGCTCTAGCGGGGCTAGCACAGATACGCAGTATTTT. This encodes CAISSSGASTDTQYF.

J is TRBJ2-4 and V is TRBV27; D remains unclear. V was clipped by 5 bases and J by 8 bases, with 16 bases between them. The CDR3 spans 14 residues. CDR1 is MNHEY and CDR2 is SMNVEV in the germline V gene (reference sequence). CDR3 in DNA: TGTGCCAGCAGTGAAGGCCCGCGGTTGTACATTCAGTACTTC. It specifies CASSEGPRLYIQYF.

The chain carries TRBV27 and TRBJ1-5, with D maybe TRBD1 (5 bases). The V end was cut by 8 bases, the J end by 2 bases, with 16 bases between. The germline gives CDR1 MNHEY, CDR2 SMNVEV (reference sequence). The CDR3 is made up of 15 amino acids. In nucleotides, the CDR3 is TGTGCCAGCGGTCCCCGTGTAGGGGGCAATCAGCCCCAGCATTTT. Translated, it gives CASGPRVGGNQPQHF.

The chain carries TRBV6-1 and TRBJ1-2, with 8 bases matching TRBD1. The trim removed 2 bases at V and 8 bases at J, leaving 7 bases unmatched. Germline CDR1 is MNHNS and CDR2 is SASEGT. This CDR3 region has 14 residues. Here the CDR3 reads CASSETDRGSGYTF. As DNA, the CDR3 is TGTGCCAGCAGTGAAACAGACAGGGGTTCCGGCTACACCTTC.

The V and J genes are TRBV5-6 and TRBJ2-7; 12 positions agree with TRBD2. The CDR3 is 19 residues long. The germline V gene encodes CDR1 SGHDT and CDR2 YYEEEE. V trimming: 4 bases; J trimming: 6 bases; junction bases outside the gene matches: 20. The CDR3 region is CASSGSTSGSFGIGIEQYF. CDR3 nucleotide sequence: TGTGCCAGCAGCGGATCGACTAGCGGGAGTTTCGGGATCGGGATCGAGCAGTACTTC. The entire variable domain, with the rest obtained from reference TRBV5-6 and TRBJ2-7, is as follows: DAGVTQSPTHLIKTRGQQVTLRCSPKSGHDTVSWYQQALGQGPQFIFQYYEEEERQRGNFPDRFSGHQFPNYSSELNVNALLLGDSALYLCASSGSTSGSFGIGIEQYFGPGTRLTVT.

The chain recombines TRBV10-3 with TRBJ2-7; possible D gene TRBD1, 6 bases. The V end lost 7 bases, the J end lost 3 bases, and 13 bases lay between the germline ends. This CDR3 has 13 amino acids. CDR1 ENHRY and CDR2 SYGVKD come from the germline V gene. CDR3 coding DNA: TGTGCCATCAAACGGGGACATAGCTACGAGCAGTACTTC. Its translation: CAIKRGHSYEQYF.

CDR3 amino acids: CASSLGGSGTDTQYF. CDR3 coding DNA: TGTGCCAGCAGCTTGGGGGGTAGCGGGACAGATACGCAGTATTTT. This sequence joins TRBV5-4 and TRBJ2-3, with 7 positions matching TRBD2. Trimming at V came to 0 bases and at J to 3 bases, leaving 4 bases not matched to a gene. This CDR3 comprises 15 residues. Germline V gene sequence: CDR1 SGHNT, CDR2 YYREEE (reference sequence).

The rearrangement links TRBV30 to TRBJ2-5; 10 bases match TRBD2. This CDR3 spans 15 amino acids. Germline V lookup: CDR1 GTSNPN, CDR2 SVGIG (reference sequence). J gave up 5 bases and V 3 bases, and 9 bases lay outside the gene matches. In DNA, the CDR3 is TGTGCCTGGAGAGCCGGGACTAGCGTAGGGGAGACCCAGTACTTC. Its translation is CAWRAGTSVGETQYF. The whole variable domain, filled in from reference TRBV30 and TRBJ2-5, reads SQTIHQWPATLVQPVGSPLSLECTVEGTSNPNLYWYRQAAGRGLQLLFYSVGIGQISSEVPQNLSASRPQDRQFILSSKKLLLSDSGFYLCAWRAGTSVGETQYFGPGTRLLVL.

The CDR3 region has the DNA TGTGCCAGCTCACCCCCAACTTTAGTAGTCGGAGAGACCCAGTACTTC. Its translation is CASSPPTLVVGETQYF. The genes are TRBV18 and TRBJ2-5; D is undetermined. Trimming stripped 3 bases from V and 4 bases from J, with 18 bases between. The V gene's germline CDR1 is KGHSH and CDR2 LQKENI. The CDR3 extends over 16 amino acids.

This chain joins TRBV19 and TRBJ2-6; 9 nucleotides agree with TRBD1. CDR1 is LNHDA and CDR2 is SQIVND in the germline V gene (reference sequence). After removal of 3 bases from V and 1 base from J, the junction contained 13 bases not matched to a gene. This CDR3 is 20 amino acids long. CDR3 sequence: CASSMFPIQGAVSGANVLTF. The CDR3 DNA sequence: TGTGCCAGTAGTATGTTCCCCATACAGGGGGCGGTATCTGGGGCCAACGTCCTGACTTTC.

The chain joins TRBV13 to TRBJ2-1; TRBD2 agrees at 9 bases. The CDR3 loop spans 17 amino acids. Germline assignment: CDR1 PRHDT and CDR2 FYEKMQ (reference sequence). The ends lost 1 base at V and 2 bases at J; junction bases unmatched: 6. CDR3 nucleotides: TGTGCCAGCAGCTTAGAGCTAGCGGGGTTAACCTACAATGAGCAGTTCTTC. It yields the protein CASSLELAGLTYNEQFF.

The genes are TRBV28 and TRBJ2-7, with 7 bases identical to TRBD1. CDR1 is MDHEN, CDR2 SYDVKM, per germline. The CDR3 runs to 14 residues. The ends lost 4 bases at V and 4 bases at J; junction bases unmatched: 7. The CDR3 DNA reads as TGTGCCAGCAGTTCCCCGCAGGGGGTATACGAGCAGTACTTC. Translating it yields CASSSPQGVYEQYF.

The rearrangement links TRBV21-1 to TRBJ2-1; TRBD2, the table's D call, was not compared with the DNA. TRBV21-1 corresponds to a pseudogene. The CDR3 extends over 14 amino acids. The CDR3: CASSIVGADNEQFF. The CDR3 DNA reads TGTGCCAGCAGCATAGTAGGAGCCGACAATGAGCAGTTCTTC.

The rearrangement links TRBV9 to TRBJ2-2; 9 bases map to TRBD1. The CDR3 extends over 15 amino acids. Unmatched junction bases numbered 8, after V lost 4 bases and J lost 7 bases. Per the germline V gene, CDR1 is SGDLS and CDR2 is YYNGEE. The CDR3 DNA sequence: TGTGCCAGCAGCCCCCCGGGACAGGGTTTCGGGGAGCTGTTTTTT. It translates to CASSPPGQGFGELFF.

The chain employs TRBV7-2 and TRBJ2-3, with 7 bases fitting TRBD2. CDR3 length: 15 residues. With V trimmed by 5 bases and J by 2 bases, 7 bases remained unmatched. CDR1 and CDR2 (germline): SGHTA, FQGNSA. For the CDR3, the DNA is TGTGCCAGCAGCCCTAGCGGAATTTACACAGATACGCAGTATTTT. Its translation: CASSPSGIYTDTQYF.

The CDR3 protein is CASIASGFSYEQYF. The CDR3 nucleotides read TGTGCCAGCATTGCTAGCGGCTTTTCCTACGAGCAGTACTTC. This chain uses TRBV28 with TRBJ2-7, with 7 bases identical to TRBD2. The J segment lost 1 base and the V segment lost 7 bases, leaving 7 bases of the junction unmatched. Germline CDR1 is MDHEN and CDR2 is SYDVKM. There are 14 residues in the CDR3.

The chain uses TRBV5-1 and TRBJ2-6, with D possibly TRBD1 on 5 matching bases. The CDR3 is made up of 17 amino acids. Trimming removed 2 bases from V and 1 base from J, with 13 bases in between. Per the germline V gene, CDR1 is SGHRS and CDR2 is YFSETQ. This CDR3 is CASSFGAGTSGANVLTF. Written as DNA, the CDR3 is TGCGCCAGCAGCTTTGGGGCCGGTACATCTGGGGCCAACGTCCTGACTTTC.

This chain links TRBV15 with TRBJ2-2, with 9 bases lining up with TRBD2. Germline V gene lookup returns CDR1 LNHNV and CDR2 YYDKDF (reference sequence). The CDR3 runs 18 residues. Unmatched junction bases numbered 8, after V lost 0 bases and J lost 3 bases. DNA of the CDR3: TGTGCCACCAGCAGAGATCTGACTAGCGGATGGGACACCGGGGAGCTGTTTTTT. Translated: CATSRDLTSGWDTGELFF. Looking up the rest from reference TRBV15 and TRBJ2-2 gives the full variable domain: DAMVIQNPRYQVTQFGKPVTLSCSQTLNHNVMYWYQQKSSQAPKLLFHYYDKDFNNEADTPDNFQSRRPNTSFCFLDIRSPGLGDTAMYLCATSRDLTSGWDTGELFFGEGSRLTVL.

CDR3: CASSLSAVNYGYTF. CDR3 in DNA: TGTGCCAGCAGTTTATCCGCGGTCAACTATGGCTACACCTTC. The V gene is TRBV28, the J gene TRBJ1-2; no clear D. Germline V gene data show CDR1 as MDHEN and CDR2 as SYDVKM. The V gene lost 1 base and the J gene lost 2 bases, with 8 bases spanning the gap. The CDR3 totals 14 residues.

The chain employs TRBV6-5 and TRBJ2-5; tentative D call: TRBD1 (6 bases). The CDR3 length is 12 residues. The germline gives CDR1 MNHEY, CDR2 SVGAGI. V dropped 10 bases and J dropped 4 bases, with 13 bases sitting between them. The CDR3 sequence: CATISGAETQYF. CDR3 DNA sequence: TGTGCCACCATATCAGGGGCAGAGACCCAGTACTTC.

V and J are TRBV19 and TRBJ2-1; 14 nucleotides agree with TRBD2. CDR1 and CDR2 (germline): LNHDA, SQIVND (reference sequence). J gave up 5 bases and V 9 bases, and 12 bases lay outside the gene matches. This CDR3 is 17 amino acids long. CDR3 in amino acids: CASREPGLAGVNNEQFF. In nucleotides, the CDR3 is TGTGCCAGCCGAGAACCGGGACTAGCGGGAGTAAACAATGAGCAGTTCTTC.

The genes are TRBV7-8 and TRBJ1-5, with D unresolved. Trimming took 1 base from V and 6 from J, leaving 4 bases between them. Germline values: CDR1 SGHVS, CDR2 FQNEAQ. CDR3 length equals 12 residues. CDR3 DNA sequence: TGTGCCAGCAGCTTAGACATTCAGCCCCAGCATTTT. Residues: CASSLDIQPQHF.

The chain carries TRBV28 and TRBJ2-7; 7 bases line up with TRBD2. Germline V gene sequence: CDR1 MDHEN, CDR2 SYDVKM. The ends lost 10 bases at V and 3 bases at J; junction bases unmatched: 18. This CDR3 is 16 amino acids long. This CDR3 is CATLPSRSGLDYEQYF. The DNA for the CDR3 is TGTGCCACCCTGCCGAGCCGAAGCGGACTAGACTACGAGCAGTACTTC.

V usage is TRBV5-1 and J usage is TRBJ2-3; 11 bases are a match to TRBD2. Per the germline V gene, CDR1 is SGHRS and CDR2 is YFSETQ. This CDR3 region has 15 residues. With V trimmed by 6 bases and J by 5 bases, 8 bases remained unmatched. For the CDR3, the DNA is TGCGCCAGCACCTTCCTAGCGGGAGGTCTAGATACGCAGTATTTT. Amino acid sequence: CASTFLAGGLDTQYF.

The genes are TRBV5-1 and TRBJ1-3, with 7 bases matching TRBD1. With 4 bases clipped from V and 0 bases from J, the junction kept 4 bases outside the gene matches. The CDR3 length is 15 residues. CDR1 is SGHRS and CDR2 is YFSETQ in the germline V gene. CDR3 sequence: CASSPRGYSGNTIYF. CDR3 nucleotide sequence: TGCGCCAGCAGCCCCAGGGGGTACTCTGGAAACACCATATATTTT.

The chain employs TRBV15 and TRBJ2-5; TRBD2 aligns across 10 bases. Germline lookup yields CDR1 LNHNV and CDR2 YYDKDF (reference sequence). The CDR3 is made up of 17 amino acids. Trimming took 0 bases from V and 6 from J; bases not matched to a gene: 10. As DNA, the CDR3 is TGTGCCACCAGCAGAGATCATTCAGCGGGAGGGCCACAGACCCAGTACTTC. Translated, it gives CATSRDHSAGGPQTQYF.

CDR3 sequence: CASSPRDRGNTEAFF. As DNA, the CDR3 is TGTGCCAGTAGTCCGCGGGACAGGGGAAACACTGAAGCTTTCTTT. The chain carries TRBV19 and TRBJ1-1, with 10 bases fitting TRBD1. The CDR3 loop spans 15 amino acids. Germline CDR1 reads LNHDA; CDR2 reads SQIVND (reference sequence). With 5 bases clipped from V and 2 bases from J, the junction kept 5 bases outside the gene matches.

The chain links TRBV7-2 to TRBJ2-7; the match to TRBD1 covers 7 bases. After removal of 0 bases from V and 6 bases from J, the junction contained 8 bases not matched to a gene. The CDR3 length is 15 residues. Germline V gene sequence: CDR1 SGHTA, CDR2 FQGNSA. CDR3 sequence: CASSLAQGTVTEQYF. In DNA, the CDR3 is TGTGCCAGCAGCTTAGCGCAGGGGACAGTAACCGAGCAGTACTTC.